This T cell receptor beta chain was observed in a study of blood T cell repertoires in COVID-19. Study context: PBMCs, B-cell-depleted T cells, or T cells were the source of the cDNA or gDNA that made up the material.

How the authors handled the data: Amplifying reference gene primers gave estimates of nucleated cell counts. Only in-frame clones appear in the TCRdb table, and some are missing; sequencing was by immunoSEQ multiplex PCR. V, J and clone size reflect that table, while D and trimming were determined from the DNA. The sample has about 91,000 clones, 76% seen once; the top ten hold roughly 7.3%. Per the germline V gene, CDR1 is SNHLY and CDR2 is FYNNEI. V was clipped by 6 bases and J by 11 bases; unmatched bases: 12. This CDR3 has 14 residues. This clonotype was obtained from a man between 65 and 85 years old with acute or convalescent COVID-19. The chain employs TRBV2 and TRBJ1-5, with 8 nucleotides matching TRBD1. The sequencing sample was made of peripheral blood. CDR3 sequence: CASSPAGTGGSQHF. The CDR3 DNA sequence: TGTGCCAGCAGCCCAGCCGGGACAGGAGGTTCCCAGCATTTT.